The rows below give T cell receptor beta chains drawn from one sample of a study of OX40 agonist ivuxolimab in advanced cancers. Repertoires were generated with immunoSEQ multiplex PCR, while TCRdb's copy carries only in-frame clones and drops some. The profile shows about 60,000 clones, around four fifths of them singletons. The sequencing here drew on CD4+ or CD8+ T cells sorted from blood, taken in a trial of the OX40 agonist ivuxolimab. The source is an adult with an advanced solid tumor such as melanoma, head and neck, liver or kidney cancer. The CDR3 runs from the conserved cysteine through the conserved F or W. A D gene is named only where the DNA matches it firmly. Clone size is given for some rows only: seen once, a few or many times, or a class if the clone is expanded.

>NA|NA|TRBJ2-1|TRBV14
CASSQGHEQFF
TGTGCCAGCAGCCAGGGTCATGAGCAGTTCTTC
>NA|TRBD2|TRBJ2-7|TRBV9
CASSVGGASGFYEQYF
TGTGCCAGCAGCGTAGGTGGGGCTAGCGGGTTTTACGAGCAGTACTTC
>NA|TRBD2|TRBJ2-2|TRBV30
CAGERWGLAANTGELFF
TGTGCCGGAGAGAGGTGGGGACTAGCGGCGAACACCGGGGAGCTGTTTTTT
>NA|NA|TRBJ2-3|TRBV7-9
CASSLAGDPTSTDTQYF
TGTGCCAGCAGCTTGGCTGGCGACCCGACTAGCACAGATACGCAGTATTTT
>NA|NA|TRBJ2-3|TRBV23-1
CASSQLLDSGSTDTQYF
TGCGCCAGCAGTCAACTCCTGGACAGTGGTAGCACAGATACGCAGTATTTT
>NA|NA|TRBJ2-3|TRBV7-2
CASSSLVSTDTQYF
TGTGCCAGCAGCTCCCTAGTTTCCACAGATACGCAGTATTTT
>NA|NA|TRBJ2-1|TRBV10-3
CAISEPPRAEQFF
TGTGCCATCAGTGAACCACCTAGGGCTGAGCAGTTCTTC
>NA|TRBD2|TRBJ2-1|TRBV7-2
CASSLVGAGINNEQFF
TGTGCCAGCAGCTTAGTTGGAGCGGGAATAAACAATGAGCAGTTCTTC
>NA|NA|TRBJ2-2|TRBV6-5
CASIQGDTGELFF
TGTGCCAGCATCCAGGGTGACACCGGGGAGCTGTTTTTT
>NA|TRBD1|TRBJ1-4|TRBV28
CASTKLQGATNEKLFF
TGTGCCAGCACCAAATTACAGGGGGCAACTAATGAAAAACTGTTTTTT
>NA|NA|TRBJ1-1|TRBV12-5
CASGRPSGAQQDTEAFF
TGTGCTAGTGGTCGCCCCAGCGGGGCACAGCAGGACACTGAAGCTTTCTTT
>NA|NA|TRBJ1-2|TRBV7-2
CASSLVQVTNYGYTF
TGTGCCAGCAGCTTAGTGCAGGTTACTAACTATGGCTACACCTTC
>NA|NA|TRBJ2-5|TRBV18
CASSHGASQETQYF
TGTGCCAGCTCACACGGGGCGTCCCAAGAGACCCAGTACTTC
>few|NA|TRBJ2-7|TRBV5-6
CASSSWSRRDGAYEQYF
TGTGCCAGCAGCTCATGGAGTCGCAGGGACGGGGCCTACGAGCAGTACTTC
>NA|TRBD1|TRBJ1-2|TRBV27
CASSPIRQGGIDGYTF
TGTGCCAGCAGTCCAATAAGACAGGGGGGAATCGATGGCTACACCTTC
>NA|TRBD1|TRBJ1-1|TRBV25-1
CASSDRGPAEAFF
TGTGCCAGCAGTGACAGGGGGCCCGCTGAAGCTTTCTTT
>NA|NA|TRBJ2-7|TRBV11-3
CASTWGGRKEQYF
TGTGCCAGCACCTGGGGGGGGCGTAAGGAGCAGTACTTC
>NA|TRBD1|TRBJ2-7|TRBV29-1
CSVEFGTGLDEQYF
TGCAGCGTTGAATTCGGGACAGGGCTCGACGAGCAGTACTTC
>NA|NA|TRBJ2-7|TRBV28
CASHREYEQYF
TGTGCCAGCCACAGGGAATACGAGCAGTACTTC
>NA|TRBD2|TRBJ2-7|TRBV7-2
CASSLMASGRYEQYF
TGTGCCAGCAGCTTAATGGCTAGCGGGAGGTACGAGCAGTACTTC
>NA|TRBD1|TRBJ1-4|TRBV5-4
CASSLKTGTTNEKLFF
TGTGCCAGCAGCTTAAAGACAGGGACAACTAATGAAAAACTGTTTTTT
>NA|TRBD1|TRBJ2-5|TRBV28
CASSPHRTGVWETQYF
TGTGCCAGCAGCCCACACCGGACAGGGGTGTGGGAGACCCAGTACTTC
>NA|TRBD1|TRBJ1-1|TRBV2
CASDRGGDVPTEAFF
TGTGCCAGTGACAGGGGAGGGGATGTACCCACTGAAGCTTTCTTT
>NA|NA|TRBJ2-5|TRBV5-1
CASSYEETQYF
TGCGCCAGCAGCTATGAAGAGACCCAGTACTTC
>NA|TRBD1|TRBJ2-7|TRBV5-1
CASSLDGTGSIYEQYF
TGCGCCAGCAGCTTGGACGGGACAGGGTCAATCTACGAGCAGTACTTC
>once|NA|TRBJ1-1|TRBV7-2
CASSLTAIGTEAFF
TGTGCCAGCAGCTTGACGGCGATAGGTACTGAAGCTTTCTTT